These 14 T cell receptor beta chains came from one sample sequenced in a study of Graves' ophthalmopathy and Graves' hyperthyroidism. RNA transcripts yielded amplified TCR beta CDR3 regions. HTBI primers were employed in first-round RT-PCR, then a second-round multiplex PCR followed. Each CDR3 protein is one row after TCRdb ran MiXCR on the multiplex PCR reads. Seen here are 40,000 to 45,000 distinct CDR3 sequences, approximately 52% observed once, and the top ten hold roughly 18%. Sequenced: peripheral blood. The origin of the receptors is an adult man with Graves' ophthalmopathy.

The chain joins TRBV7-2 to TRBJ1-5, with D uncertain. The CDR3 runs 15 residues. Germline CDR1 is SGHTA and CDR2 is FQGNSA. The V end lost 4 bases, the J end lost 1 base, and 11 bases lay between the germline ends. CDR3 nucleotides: TGTGCCAGCAGCTCCCCAGACGGAAGCAATCAGCCCCAGCATTTT. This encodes CASSSPDGSNQPQHF.

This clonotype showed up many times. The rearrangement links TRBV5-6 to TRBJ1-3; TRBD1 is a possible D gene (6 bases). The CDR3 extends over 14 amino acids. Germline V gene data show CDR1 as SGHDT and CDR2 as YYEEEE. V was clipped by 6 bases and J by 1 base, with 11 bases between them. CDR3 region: CASNQQGSGNTIYF. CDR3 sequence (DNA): TGTGCCAGCAACCAACAGGGATCTGGAAACACCATATATTTT.

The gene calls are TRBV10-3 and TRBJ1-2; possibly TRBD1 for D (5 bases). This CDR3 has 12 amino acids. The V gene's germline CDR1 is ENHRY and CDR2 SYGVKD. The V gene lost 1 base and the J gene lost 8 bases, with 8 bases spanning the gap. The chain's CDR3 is CAISEFTGGYTF. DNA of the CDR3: TGTGCCATCAGTGAGTTTACAGGAGGCTACACCTTC.

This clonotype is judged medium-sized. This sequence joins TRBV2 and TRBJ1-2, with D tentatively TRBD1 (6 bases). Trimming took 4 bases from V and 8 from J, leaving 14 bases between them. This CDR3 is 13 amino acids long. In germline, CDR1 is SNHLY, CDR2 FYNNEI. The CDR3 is CASSAQGRYGYTF. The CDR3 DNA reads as TGTGCCAGCAGTGCTCAGGGGCGATACGGCTACACCTTC.

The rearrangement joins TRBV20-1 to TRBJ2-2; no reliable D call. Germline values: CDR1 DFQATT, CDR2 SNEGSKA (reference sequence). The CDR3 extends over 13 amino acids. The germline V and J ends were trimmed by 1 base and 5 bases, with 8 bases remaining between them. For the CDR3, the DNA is TGCAGTGCTAGAGTAGTGGGGACCGGGGAGCTGTTTTTT. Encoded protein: CSARVVGTGELFF.

The CDR3 nucleotides are TGTGCCAGCAGCTTCCAAACAGAGCTAACAGATACGCAGTATTTT. Translating gives CASSFQTELTDTQYF. The chain links TRBV5-6 to TRBJ2-3; D is ambiguous. Germline V CDR1 and CDR2: SGHDT, YYEEEE. Between the trimmed V and J ends, which lost 2 bases and 3 bases, there was a span of 13 bases. The CDR3 consists of 15 residues.

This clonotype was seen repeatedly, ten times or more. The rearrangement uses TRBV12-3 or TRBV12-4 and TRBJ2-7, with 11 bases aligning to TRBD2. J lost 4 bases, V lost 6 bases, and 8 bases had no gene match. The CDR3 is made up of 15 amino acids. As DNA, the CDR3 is TGTGCCAGCAGCTCGACTAGCGGGATCAGGTACGAGCAGTACTTC. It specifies CASSSTSGIRYEQYF.

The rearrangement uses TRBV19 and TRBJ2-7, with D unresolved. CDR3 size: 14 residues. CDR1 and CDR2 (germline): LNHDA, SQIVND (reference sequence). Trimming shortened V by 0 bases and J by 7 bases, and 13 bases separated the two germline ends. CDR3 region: CASSIEHSNNEQYV. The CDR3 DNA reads TGTGCCAGTAGTATAGAACACAGTAACAATGAGCAGTACGTC.

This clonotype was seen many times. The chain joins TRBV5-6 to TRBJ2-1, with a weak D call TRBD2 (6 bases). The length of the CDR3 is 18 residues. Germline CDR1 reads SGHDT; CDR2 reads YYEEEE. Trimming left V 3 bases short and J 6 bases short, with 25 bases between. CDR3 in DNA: TGTGCCAGCAGCTCCCAGGGCGGGATGCACCCCGCCTCCAATGAGCAGTTCTTC. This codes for CASSSQGGMHPASNEQFF.

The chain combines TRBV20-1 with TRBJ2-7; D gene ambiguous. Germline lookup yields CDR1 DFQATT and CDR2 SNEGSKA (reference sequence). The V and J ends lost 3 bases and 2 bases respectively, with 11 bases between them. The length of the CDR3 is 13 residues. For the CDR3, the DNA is TGCAGTGCTAGTCACCCTGACACCTACGAGCAGTACTTC. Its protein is CSASHPDTYEQYF.

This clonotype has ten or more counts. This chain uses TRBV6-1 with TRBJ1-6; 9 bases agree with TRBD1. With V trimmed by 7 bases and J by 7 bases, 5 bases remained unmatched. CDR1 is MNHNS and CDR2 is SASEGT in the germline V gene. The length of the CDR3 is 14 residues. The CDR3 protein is CASTPTGGNSPLHF. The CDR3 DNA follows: TGTGCCAGCACCCCGACAGGGGGAAATTCACCCCTCCACTTT.

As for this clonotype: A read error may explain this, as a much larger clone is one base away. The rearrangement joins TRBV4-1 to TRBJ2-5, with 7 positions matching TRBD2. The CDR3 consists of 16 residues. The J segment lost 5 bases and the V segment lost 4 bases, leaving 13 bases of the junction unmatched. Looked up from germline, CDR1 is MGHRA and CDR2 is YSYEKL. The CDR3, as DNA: TGCGCCAGCAGCCCAGACCCCCCGGGGGGAGGGGAGACCCAGTACTTC. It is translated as CASSPDPPGGGETQYF.

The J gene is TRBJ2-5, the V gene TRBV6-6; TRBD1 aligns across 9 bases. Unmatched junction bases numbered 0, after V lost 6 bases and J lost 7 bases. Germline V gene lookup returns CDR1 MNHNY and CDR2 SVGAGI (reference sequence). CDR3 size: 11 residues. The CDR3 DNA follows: TGTGCCAGCAGGGACAGGGGGACCCAGTACTTC. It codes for CASRDRGTQYF.

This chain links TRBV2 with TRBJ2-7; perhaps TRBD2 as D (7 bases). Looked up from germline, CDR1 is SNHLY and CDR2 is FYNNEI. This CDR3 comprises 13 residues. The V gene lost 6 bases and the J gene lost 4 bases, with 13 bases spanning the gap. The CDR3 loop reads CASSLEGGYEQYF. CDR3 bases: TGTGCCAGCAGCCTAGAGGGGGGGTACGAGCAGTACTTC.